This TCR beta chain was recovered during a study of regulatory T cells in long-lasting Graves disease. General study points: Thyroid tissue went unexamined; only peripheral blood was analyzed. Persistent Graves' patients showed reduced TCR diversity versus newly diagnosed patients.

Construction of the TCR beta libraries employed iRepertoire HTBI primers in conjunction with Arm-PCR of CDR3 regions. TCRdb independently ran MiXCR on the multiplex PCR reads; one entry per CDR3 protein. The table includes some 430,000 distinct CDR3 sequences, under 25% detected once. The time point here: persistent/refractory GD, antithyroid drugs over 5 years with positive TRAb. PBMCs were the source of the RNA used for TCR sequencing. The patients included were those that came from an endocrinology department in Xi'an, China. Notes on this clonotype: The target antigen is unknown.

CDR1 is SEHNR, CDR2 FQNEAQ, per germline (reference sequence). CDR3 length equals 13 residues. V shed 5 bases and J 8 bases; nucleotides not matched to a gene: 8. This specimen consisted of peripheral blood mononuclear cells (PBMCs), obtained when the disease was refractory, from a patient treated with antithyroid drugs. The TCR comes from a female donor with Graves disease. J is TRBJ1-2 and V is TRBV7-9; 7 positions match TRBD1. The CDR3 DNA follows: TGTGCCAGCAGCCCCCTCCAGGGGGACGGCTACACCTTC. This gives the protein CASSPLQGDGYTF.